The 30 T cell receptor beta chains below come from one sample, sequenced in a study of blood T cell repertoires in COVID-19. The protocol was immunoSEQ multiplex PCR, while the TCRdb copy is restricted to in-frame clones and leaves out a portion. The repertoire holds more than 70,000 clones, with 75% to 85% as singletons. The sample taken for sequencing was peripheral blood. Every receptor here comes from a human donor in a cohort sampled during active COVID-19.

J is TRBJ1-1 and V is TRBV29-1; unclear D gene. CDR1 is SQVTM, CDR2 ANQGSEA, per germline. This CDR3 is built from 13 residues. Between the trimmed V and J ends, which lost 4 bases and 1 base, there was a span of 10 bases. For the CDR3, the DNA is TGCAGCGTTGCGATTCGGGGGAACACTGAAGCTTTCTTT. Protein: CSVAIRGNTEAFF.

This clone has only one observation. The chain links TRBV18 to TRBJ2-1; 8 nucleotides align to TRBD2. The CDR3 contains 18 residues. V was pared by 4 bases and J by 0 bases, with 11 bases of the junction left unmatched. The V gene's germline CDR1 is KGHSH and CDR2 LQKENI. The DNA of the CDR3 is TGTGCCAGCTCACTTCTCCCACTTAGCGGGGTCTCCTACAATGAGCAGTTCTTC. Its translation: CASSLLPLSGVSYNEQFF.

The rearrangement links TRBV6-4 to TRBJ1-1; D remains ambiguous. Germline V gives CDR1 MRHNA, CDR2 SNTAGT. Deletions cut 4 bases from V and 2 bases from J, with 17 bases between. This CDR3 spans 16 amino acids. CDR3 amino acids: CASSGGGRQDNTEAFF. DNA for the CDR3: TGTGCCAGCAGTGGGGGAGGCCGGCAGGATAACACTGAAGCTTTCTTT.

With respect to this clone: Other nucleotide sequences in the sample specify the same CDR3. This chain joins TRBV5-1 and TRBJ1-1, with unresolved D. Trimming took 4 bases from V and 1 from J, leaving 11 bases between them. The CDR3 is made up of 14 amino acids. Germline values: CDR1 SGHRS, CDR2 YFSETQ. CDR3 loop: CASSLQTANTEAFF. CDR3 in DNA: TGCGCCAGCAGCCTACAGACGGCGAACACTGAAGCTTTCTTT.

The chain has TRBV9 and TRBJ2-7; D possibly corresponds to TRBD1 (6 bases). Trimming removed 4 bases from V and 3 bases from J, with 14 bases in between. The CDR3 loop spans 14 amino acids. Germline V gives CDR1 SGDLS, CDR2 YYNGEE. The CDR3 DNA is TGTGCCAGCAGCCTAAACAGGGTTGGCTACGAGCAGTACTTC. This gives the protein CASSLNRVGYEQYF.

V is TRBV21-1 and J is TRBJ2-5; TRBD2, the table's D call, was not compared with the DNA. TRBV21-1 constitutes a pseudogene. The CDR3 has 12 residues. DNA for the CDR3: TGTGCCAGCGGGCGAGAGGGAGAGACCCAGTACTTC. It encodes CASGREGETQYF.

The gene calls are TRBV7-6 and TRBJ1-1; D is perhaps TRBD1 (6 bases). Germline V gives CDR1 SGHVS, CDR2 FNYEAQ. Trimming removed 3 bases at V and 4 bases at J, with 18 bases between. The CDR3 contains 16 residues. The CDR3 spells CASSFPGGARGTEAFF. The CDR3 region has the DNA TGTGCCAGCAGCTTTCCCGGGGGGGCCAGGGGCACTGAAGCTTTCTTT. Drawing the rest from reference TRBV7-6 and TRBJ1-1, the complete variable domain is GAGVSQSPRYKVTKRGQDVALRCDPISGHVSLYWYRQALGQGPEFLTYFNYEAQQDKSGLPNDRFSAERPEGSISTLTIQRTEQRDSAMYRCASSFPGGARGTEAFFGQGTRLTVV.

The J gene is TRBJ2-2, the V gene TRBV10-3; the D gene is possibly TRBD1 (6 bases). The germline gives CDR1 ENHRY, CDR2 SYGVKD. The CDR3 covers 13 residues. Trimming took off 9 bases at V and 7 bases at J, with 15 bases between the two ends. The CDR3 loop is CAIQGEVGGELFF. The CDR3 DNA reads TGTGCCATACAGGGTGAAGTTGGCGGGGAGCTGTTTTTT.

The gene calls are TRBV7-9 and TRBJ2-5, with unresolved D. CDR3 length: 11 amino acids. Germline V gives CDR1 SEHNR, CDR2 FQNEAQ (reference sequence). V dropped 4 bases and J dropped 5 bases, with 5 bases sitting between them. The CDR3 spells CASSYGETQYF. The CDR3 DNA reads as TGTGCCAGCAGCTACGGGGAGACCCAGTACTTC.

This clone appeared once. The gene calls are TRBV7-3 and TRBJ1-2, with 8 bases aligning to TRBD1. The CDR3 sequence is 15 residues long. Germline lookup yields CDR1 SGHTA and CDR2 FQGTGA. With V trimmed by 3 bases and J by 3 bases, 6 bases remained unmatched. The CDR3 sequence is CASSFSGGAYYGYTF. The CDR3 bases are TGTGCCAGCAGCTTTTCAGGGGGCGCATACTATGGCTACACCTTC.

This clone showed up just a few times. The chain recombines TRBV13 with TRBJ1-4, with 12 bases matching TRBD1. V was pared by 5 bases and J by 7 bases, with 5 bases of the junction left unmatched. The CDR3 sequence is 15 residues long. CDR1 is PRHDT, CDR2 FYEKMQ, per germline (reference sequence). The DNA for the CDR3 is TGTGCCAGCAGCCTGGGACAGGGGGCCGGTGAAAAACTGTTTTTT. This gives the protein CASSLGQGAGEKLFF.

This clone was counted only a few times. The rearrangement links TRBV29-1 to TRBJ2-7; possible D gene TRBD2, 6 bases. CDR1 and CDR2 from the germline V gene are SQVTM and ANQGSEA. V shed 4 bases and J shed 0 bases, with 7 bases lying between them. The CDR3 is made up of 12 amino acids. The CDR3 DNA follows: TGCAGCGTTGTGGGACTCTCCTACGAGCAGTACTTC. This gives the protein CSVVGLSYEQYF.

The CDR3 loop is CASSPGKNYGYTF. CDR3 in DNA: TGCGCCAGCAGCCCGGGGAAGAACTATGGCTACACCTTC. The chain employs TRBV4-1 and TRBJ1-2; D unclear. The CDR3 has 13 amino acids. Germline loops: CDR1 MGHRA, CDR2 YSYEKL. The V end was cut by 4 bases, the J end by 2 bases, with 8 bases between.

This clone was found once. The J gene is TRBJ2-7, the V gene TRBV4-2; TRBD1 matches at 7 bases. There are 16 residues in the CDR3. Germline V gene sequence: CDR1 LGHNA, CDR2 YNFKEQ. Losses at the gene ends were 4 bases for V and 0 bases for J; bases not matched to a gene: 9. The CDR3 DNA is TGTGCCAGCAGCCCCAGCCGGGACAGAGTCTCCTACGAGCAGTACTTC. Protein: CASSPSRDRVSYEQYF.

The sample holds one count of this clone. The rearrangement uses TRBV4-2 and TRBJ1-4; D gene uncertain. The germline V gene has CDR1 LGHNA and CDR2 YNFKEQ. This CDR3 has 14 amino acids. Trimming pared 1 base from V and 9 bases from J, leaving 12 bases between. CDR3: CASSQVGMRKKLFF. The DNA for the CDR3 is TGTGCCAGCAGCCAAGTCGGAATGAGGAAAAAACTGTTTTTT.

This chain joins TRBV6-6 and TRBJ2-6, with TRBD1 identical over 10 bases. Germline assignment: CDR1 MNHNY and CDR2 SVGAGI (reference sequence). Trimming removed 5 bases from V and 2 bases from J; junction bases left unmatched: 3. The CDR3 runs to 16 residues. The CDR3 coding sequence is TGTGCCAGCAGTCGGGACAGGGGAACTGGGGCCAACGTCCTGACTTTC. It specifies CASSRDRGTGANVLTF.

Worth noting for this clone: The sample carries other DNA sequences with the same CDR3. The J gene is TRBJ1-3, the V gene TRBV18; 7 bases fit TRBD1. This CDR3 has 15 amino acids. Germline V gene sequence: CDR1 KGHSH, CDR2 LQKENI. V lost 1 base, J lost 1 base, and 1 base stayed unmatched. The chain's CDR3 is CASSPLTGSGNTIYF. CDR3 coding DNA: TGTGCCAGCTCACCACTGACAGGGTCTGGAAACACCATATATTTT.

The gene calls are TRBV5-5 and TRBJ1-4, with D perhaps matching TRBD1 (5 bases). The CDR3 loop spans 14 amino acids. The V end was cut by 1 base, the J end by 4 bases, with 8 bases between. The V gene's germline CDR1 is SGHKS and CDR2 YYEKEE (reference sequence). The CDR3 spells CASSLSGDNEKLFF. DNA of the CDR3: TGTGCCAGCAGCTTGTCGGGGGATAATGAAAAACTGTTTTTT.

This chain connects TRBV19 to TRBJ2-5; 8 positions match TRBD1. With V trimmed by 4 bases and J by 5 bases, 6 bases remained unmatched. CDR3 length: 14 residues. CDR1 and CDR2 (germline): LNHDA, SQIVND (reference sequence). CDR3 sequence reads: CASSTGQGVETQYF. CDR3 bases: TGTGCCAGTAGTACCGGACAGGGCGTCGAGACCCAGTACTTC.

V is TRBV6-5 and J is TRBJ1-1; tentatively, D is TRBD1 (5 bases). CDR3 length: 15 amino acids. The V end lost 4 bases, the J end lost 2 bases, and 14 bases lay between the germline ends. CDR1 is MNHEY, CDR2 SVGAGI, per germline. The CDR3 here is CASSSGTVANTEAFF. The CDR3 DNA reads TGTGCCAGCAGTTCCGGGACTGTGGCCAACACTGAAGCTTTCTTT.

This clone was seen at least ten times. The rearrangement uses TRBV19 and TRBJ1-5; TRBD1 is a possible D gene (5 bases). Germline CDR1 LNHDA, CDR2 SQIVND (reference sequence). There are 16 residues in the CDR3. V lost 5 bases, J lost 2 bases, and 16 bases lay in between. The CDR3 protein is CASSRMSGLGNQPQHF. The CDR3 nucleotides read TGTGCCAGTAGTCGGATGTCGGGACTCGGCAATCAGCCCCAGCATTTT. Full variable domain (rest looked up from reference TRBV19 and TRBJ1-5): DGGITQSPKYLFRKEGQNVTLSCEQNLNHDAMYWYRQDPGQGLRLIYYSQIVNDFQKGDIAEGYSVSREKKESFPLTVTSAQKNPTAFYLCASSRMSGLGNQPQHFGDGTRLSIL.

This clone has just a few counts. The V gene is TRBV5-1, the J gene TRBJ1-4; D possibly corresponds to TRBD1 (6 bases). This CDR3 contains 19 residues. CDR1 SGHRS and CDR2 YFSETQ come from the germline V gene. V was trimmed by 5 bases and J by 0 bases, leaving 23 bases between them. CDR3 sequence reads: CASSLGWKDSSPTNEKLFF. The CDR3 coding sequence is TGCGCCAGCAGTCTGGGCTGGAAGGACAGTTCGCCAACTAATGAAAAACTGTTTTTT.

This clone was recorded only once. The chain combines TRBV27 with TRBJ1-1, with 8 bases fitting TRBD1. Germline V gives CDR1 MNHEY, CDR2 SMNVEV (reference sequence). The CDR3 consists of 16 residues. The V and J ends lost 1 base and 4 bases, in that order; junction bases with no gene match: 8. The CDR3 sequence is CASSLLYGTGGTEAFF. DNA for the CDR3: TGTGCCAGCAGTTTATTGTATGGGACAGGTGGCACTGAAGCTTTCTTT.

This chain joins TRBV7-6 and TRBJ2-3; the D is unclear. CDR1 SGHVS and CDR2 FNYEAQ come from the germline V gene. V was pared by 4 bases and J by 12 bases, with 14 bases between. The CDR3 has 12 residues. CDR3 coding DNA: TGTGCCAGCAGCTCACCAGAGGCCCCACAGTATTTT. Translation: CASSSPEAPQYF.

This clone appeared once. The chain uses TRBV7-9 and TRBJ1-5; tentative D call: TRBD1 (5 bases). The germline gives CDR1 SEHNR, CDR2 FQNEAQ (reference sequence). CDR3 length: 12 residues. Between the trimmed V and J ends, which lost 1 base and 8 bases, there was a span of 6 bases. CDR3 loop: CASSLGGEPQHF. CDR3 DNA sequence: TGTGCCAGCAGCTTAGGGGGGGAGCCCCAGCATTTT.

The J gene is TRBJ2-7, the V gene TRBV5-1, with a weak D call TRBD1 (6 bases). V was pared by 0 bases and J by 3 bases, with 10 bases between. Germline V gives CDR1 SGHRS, CDR2 YFSETQ. The length of the CDR3 is 14 residues. CDR3 in amino acids: CASSLGDNFYEQYF. The CDR3, as DNA: TGCGCCAGCAGCTTGGGGGACAACTTCTACGAGCAGTACTTC.

This chain joins TRBV11-2 and TRBJ2-4; TRBD2 matches at 7 bases. The V segment lost 1 base and the J segment 6 bases; nucleotides outside the gene matches: 0. Germline-derived CDR1 and CDR2 are SGHAT and FQNNGV. This CDR3 is built from 13 residues. The CDR3 DNA follows: TGTGCCAGCAGCTTAGTAGCGGGAAACATTCAGTACTTC. This codes for CASSLVAGNIQYF.

The V gene is TRBV5-1, the J gene TRBJ2-1; D might be TRBD1 (6 bases). The V gene lost 2 bases and the J gene lost 2 bases, with 14 bases spanning the gap. From germline, CDR1 is SGHRS and CDR2 YFSETQ. CDR3 length: 16 residues. CDR3 protein: CASSFQTGTTYNEQFF. The CDR3 coding sequence is TGCGCCAGCAGCTTCCAAACCGGGACAACCTACAATGAGCAGTTCTTC.

This rearrangement joins TRBV27 to TRBJ2-7; TRBD2 might be the D (6 bases). Germline V CDR1 and CDR2: MNHEY, SMNVEV (reference sequence). CDR3 size: 14 residues. Trimming removed 3 bases from V and 3 bases from J, with 12 bases in between. The CDR3 region has the DNA TGTGCCAGCAGTTTGACGGACTACGGCTACGAGCAGTACTTC. Protein sequence: CASSLTDYGYEQYF.

This chain links TRBV3-1 (or the pseudogene TRBV3-2) with TRBJ1-2; D uncertain. The CDR3 extends over 15 amino acids. Trimming shortened V by 1 base and J by 2 bases, and 11 bases separated the two germline ends. CDR1 and CDR2 from the germline V gene are LGHDT and YNNKEL (reference sequence). The CDR3 region is CASSQGSTVNYGYTF. CDR3 in DNA: TGTGCCAGCAGCCAAGGGTCCACGGTGAACTATGGCTACACCTTC.